The present entry profiles one T cell receptor (beta chain) with its context. The data were produced by immunoSEQ multiplex PCR, yet TCRdb's version contains in-frame clones alone and is incomplete. Of fewer than 45,000 clones in the sample, about 76% were seen once. The trim removed 7 bases at V and 8 bases at J, leaving 11 bases unmatched. Germline V CDR1 and CDR2: SNHLY, FYNNEI. The CDR3 is made up of 14 amino acids. The data derive from a study of blood T cell repertoires in COVID-19. The source is a man between 65 and 80 years old with COVID-19, enrolled during active disease. Input material: peripheral blood. The chain carries TRBV2 and TRBJ2-1; 7 bases align to TRBD1. The CDR3 nucleotides are TGTGCCAGCACGGGACAGTGGGGCGTGGATGAGCAGTTCTTC. Protein sequence: CASTGQWGVDEQFF.